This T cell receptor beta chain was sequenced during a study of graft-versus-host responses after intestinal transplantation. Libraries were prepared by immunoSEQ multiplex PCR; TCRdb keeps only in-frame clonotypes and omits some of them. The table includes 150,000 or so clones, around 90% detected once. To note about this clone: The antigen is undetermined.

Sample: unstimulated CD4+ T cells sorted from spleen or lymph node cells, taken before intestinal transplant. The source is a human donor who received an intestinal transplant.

The CDR3 reads CASSWTGRGFRYNEQFF. CDR3 in DNA: TGTGCCAGCAGCTGGACAGGGAGGGGTTTTAGGTACAATGAGCAGTTCTTC. The chain is built from TRBV5-6 and TRBJ2-1, with D maybe TRBD1 (8 bases). The germline V gene has CDR1 SGHDT and CDR2 YYEEEE. This CDR3 contains 17 residues. The germline V and J ends were trimmed by 3 bases and 4 bases, with 20 bases remaining between them.